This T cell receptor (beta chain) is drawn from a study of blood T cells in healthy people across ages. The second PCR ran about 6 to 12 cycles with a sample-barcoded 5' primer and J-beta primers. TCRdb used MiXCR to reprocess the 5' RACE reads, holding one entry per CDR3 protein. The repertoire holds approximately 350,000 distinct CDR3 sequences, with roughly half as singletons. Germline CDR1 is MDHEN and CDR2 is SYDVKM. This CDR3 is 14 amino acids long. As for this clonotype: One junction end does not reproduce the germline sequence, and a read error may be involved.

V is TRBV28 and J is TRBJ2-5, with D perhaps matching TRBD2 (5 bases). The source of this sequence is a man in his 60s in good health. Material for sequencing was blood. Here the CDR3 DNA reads TGTGCCGGCAGTTTATCTAGCAATTGGAAGACCCAGTACTTC. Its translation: CAGSLSSNWKTQYF.